The 30 T cell receptor beta chains below were found in one sample sequenced in a study of blood T cell repertoires in COVID-19. The repertoire was sequenced with immunoSEQ multiplex PCR; TCRdb's copy has only in-frame clones and lacks some. The repertoire holds approximately 250,000 clones, 70% to 90% seen once, with approximately 6.3% in the top ten. Sample: peripheral blood. The receptors were gathered from a woman between 55 and 75 years old with active or convalescent COVID-19.

This sequence joins TRBV18 and TRBJ2-3, with D possibly TRBD1 on 5 matching bases. Germline V gene data show CDR1 as KGHSH and CDR2 as LQKENI. V gave up 3 bases and J gave up 0 bases, with 10 bases separating them. The CDR3 extends over 15 amino acids. The CDR3 DNA sequence: TGTGCCAGCTCACCGGGAAGGGGCAGCACAGATACGCAGTATTTT. Its protein is CASSPGRGSTDTQYF. Supplemented by reference TRBV18 and TRBJ2-3, the full variable domain reads NAGVMQNPRHLVRRRGQEARLRCSPMKGHSHVYWYRQLPEEGLKFMVYLQKENIIDESGMPKERFSAEFPKEGPSILRIQQVVRGDSAAYFCASSPGRGSTDTQYFGPGTRLTVL.

This clone appeared a few times. The rearrangement links TRBV4-1 to TRBJ1-2; a possible D gene is TRBD1 (5 bases). The CDR3 spans 17 residues. The germline V gene has CDR1 MGHRA and CDR2 YSYEKL. Trimming removed 0 bases at V and 4 bases at J, with 18 bases between. The CDR3, as DNA: TGCGCCAGCAGCCAAGATGGGTGGCGGCAGGGCGTCTATGGCTACACCTTC. This encodes CASSQDGWRQGVYGYTF.

The table lists this clone with a few counts. The germline gene is not matched at one end of the junction; a read error may be the cause. V usage is TRBV13 and J usage is TRBJ1-1, with 7 nucleotides matching TRBD1. The length of the CDR3 is 15 residues. Germline V gives CDR1 PRHDT, CDR2 FYEKMQ (reference sequence). This CDR3 reads CASSLGDRAGTEAFF. CDR3 nucleotides: TGTGCCAGCAGCCTAGGAGACAGGGCGGGCACTGAAGCTTTCTTT.

This chain links TRBV28 with TRBJ2-1; 11 bases fit TRBD1. Trimming took 3 bases from V and 8 from J; bases not matched to a gene: 3. The germline gives CDR1 MDHEN, CDR2 SYDVKM. The CDR3 totals 14 residues. CDR3 in amino acids: CASSFGDRGDEQFF. CDR3 nucleotide sequence: TGTGCCAGCAGTTTCGGGGACAGGGGGGATGAGCAGTTCTTC.

The chain employs TRBV3-1 (or the pseudogene TRBV3-2) and TRBJ1-2; D remains ambiguous. V lost 7 bases to trimming and J lost 8 bases, with 20 bases between them. This CDR3 comprises 14 residues. The germline V gene encodes CDR1 LGHDT and CDR2 YNNKEL (reference sequence). Here the CDR3 reads CASTPGLTAGGYTF. CDR3 DNA: TGTGCCAGCACTCCGGGCCTCACAGCGGGGGGCTACACCTTC.

V and J are TRBV6-6 and TRBJ1-1; possibly TRBD1 for D (5 bases). The CDR3 runs 14 residues. Germline V CDR1 and CDR2: MNHNY, SVGAGI (reference sequence). V dropped 5 bases and J dropped 1 base, with 11 bases sitting between them. CDR3: CASSIRGWNTEAFF. The CDR3 nucleotides are TGTGCCAGCAGTATCCGGGGGTGGAACACTGAAGCTTTCTTT.

The chain recombines TRBV28 with TRBJ2-4; possibly TRBD1 for D (6 bases). CDR3 length equals 17 residues. Germline assignment: CDR1 MDHEN and CDR2 SYDVKM. Trimming stripped 7 bases from V and 1 base from J, with 20 bases between. CDR3 residues: CASMDPQGMSAKNIQYF. The CDR3 DNA sequence: TGTGCCAGCATGGACCCTCAGGGGATGAGTGCCAAAAACATTCAGTACTTC.

This rearrangement joins TRBV6-5 to TRBJ1-5; D gene uncertain. This CDR3 comprises 13 residues. In germline, CDR1 is MNHEY, CDR2 SVGAGI. V dropped 6 bases and J dropped 0 bases, with 6 bases sitting between them. This CDR3 reads CASSSLSNQPQHF. The CDR3 DNA is TGTGCCAGCAGCTCCCTTAGCAATCAGCCCCAGCATTTT.

The V and J genes are TRBV5-1 and TRBJ2-6; TRBD1 matches at 8 bases. The V gene end was trimmed by 4 bases and the J gene end by 2 bases; junction bases not matched to a gene: 2. This CDR3 is built from 15 residues. Germline V lookup: CDR1 SGHRS, CDR2 YFSETQ. CDR3 amino acids: CASSLDRAGANVLTF. DNA of the CDR3: TGCGCCAGCAGCCTGGACAGGGCTGGGGCCAACGTCCTGACTTTC.

This chain joins TRBV7-3 and TRBJ1-1, with D hard to call. The germline V and J ends were trimmed by 5 bases and 1 base, with 8 bases remaining between them. CDR1 is SGHTA and CDR2 is FQGTGA in the germline V gene. The CDR3 runs to 13 residues. CDR3 bases: TGTGCCAGCAGCATTGACAAGAACACTGAAGCTTTCTTT. Its translation is CASSIDKNTEAFF.

CDR3 coding DNA: TGTGCCAGCAGCCAAACTCTAGTGGGACAGGTGGCCACAGATACGCAGTATTTT. It is translated as CASSQTLVGQVATDTQYF. The chain links TRBV3-1 (or the pseudogene TRBV3-2) to TRBJ2-3; 8 bases are shared with TRBD1. Per the germline V gene, CDR1 is LGHDT and CDR2 is YNNKEL (reference sequence). The CDR3 covers 18 residues. V lost 2 bases, J lost 2 bases, and 12 bases stayed unmatched.

CDR3 DNA sequence: TGTGCCAGCAGCCAACAGACTAGCGGGGGTTCCCACAATGAGCAGTTCTTC. Its translation is CASSQQTSGGSHNEQFF. The chain employs TRBV3-1 (or the pseudogene TRBV3-2) and TRBJ2-1; 12 nucleotides line up with TRBD2. This CDR3 comprises 17 residues. Germline assignment: CDR1 LGHDT and CDR2 YNNKEL (reference sequence). The V gene end was trimmed by 2 bases and the J gene end by 5 bases; junction bases not matched to a gene: 7.

The chain carries TRBV9 and TRBJ1-2; 11 nucleotides line up with TRBD1. The junction had 11 bases not matched to a gene; V was cut back by 3 bases and J by 4 bases. The CDR3 loop spans 17 amino acids. Germline loops: CDR1 SGDLS, CDR2 YYNGEE. The chain's CDR3 is CASSAFPGTGGVYGYTF. DNA of the CDR3: TGTGCCAGCAGCGCCTTCCCCGGGACAGGGGGGGTCTATGGCTACACCTTC.

The chain joins TRBV21-1 to TRBJ2-5; the tabulated D call, TRBD1, remains unverified against the DNA. TRBV21-1 is an annotated pseudogene. This CDR3 region has 14 residues. CDR3 bases: TGTGCCAGCACTATACAGGGGTGGAGAGAGACCCAGTACTTC. It encodes CASTIQGWRETQYF.

The CDR3 DNA reads as TGTGCCAGCAGCCAGTTGGACAGAGCCTACGAGCAGTACTTC. This codes for CASSQLDRAYEQYF. V is TRBV3-1 (or the pseudogene TRBV3-2) and J is TRBJ2-7; possibly TRBD1 for D (6 bases). V lost 3 bases and J lost 2, with 11 bases in between. This CDR3 has 14 residues. The germline gives CDR1 LGHDT, CDR2 YNNKEL (reference sequence).

The chain is built from TRBV5-1 and TRBJ2-3; 9 bases match TRBD2. V lost 3 bases, J lost 6 bases, and 11 bases stayed unmatched. This CDR3 comprises 16 residues. The germline V gene has CDR1 SGHRS and CDR2 YFSETQ. CDR3 amino acids: CASSSLAGGRSDTQYF. For the CDR3, the DNA is TGCGCCAGCAGCTCCCTGGCGGGGGGGCGGTCGGATACGCAGTATTTT.

V is TRBV30 and J is TRBJ1-1; D gene uncertain. Germline V gene sequence: CDR1 GTSNPN, CDR2 SVGIG (reference sequence). V lost 0 bases, J lost 3 bases, and 8 bases lay in between. This CDR3 region has 13 residues. CDR3 protein: CAWSVSGHTEAFF. CDR3 bases: TGTGCCTGGAGTGTAAGCGGCCACACTGAAGCTTTCTTT.

V gene TRBV11-3 combines with J gene TRBJ2-2; perhaps TRBD2 as D (5 bases). The CDR3 has 15 residues. V lost 2 bases and J 5 bases, leaving 12 bases between the germline ends. Per the germline V gene, CDR1 is SGHNT and CDR2 is YENEEA. CDR3: CASSLSFGDTGELFF. The DNA for the CDR3 is TGTGCCAGCAGCTTAAGTTTCGGGGATACCGGGGAGCTGTTTTTT. Full variable domain (outside the CDR3, taken from reference TRBV11-3 and TRBJ2-2): EAGVVQSPRYKIIEKKQPVAFWCNPISGHNTLYWYLQNLGQGPELLIRYENEEAVDDSQLPKDRFSAERLKGVDSTLKIQPAELGDSAVYLCASSLSFGDTGELFFGEGSRLTVL.

The chain carries TRBV11-2 and TRBJ1-2; 9 bases agree with TRBD1. Germline lookup yields CDR1 SGHAT and CDR2 FQNNGV. The trim removed 5 bases at V and 5 bases at J, leaving 3 bases unmatched. This CDR3 spans 13 amino acids. CDR3 protein: CASSAQGAYGYTF. CDR3 DNA: TGTGCCAGCAGCGCACAGGGGGCGTATGGCTACACCTTC.

J is TRBJ2-7 and V is TRBV15, with 8 bases matching TRBD1. J was trimmed by 4 bases and V by 1 base; bases with no gene match: 6. The germline gives CDR1 LNHNV, CDR2 YYDKDF (reference sequence). The CDR3 length is 15 residues. Here the CDR3 DNA reads TGTGCCACCAGCAGAGCTAGGGGACAGGCGTACGAGCAGTACGTC. It translates to CATSRARGQAYEQYV.

The rearrangement joins TRBV19 to TRBJ2-3, with 11 nucleotides matching TRBD2. V shed 7 bases and J 4 bases; nucleotides not matched to a gene: 4. Germline values: CDR1 LNHDA, CDR2 SQIVND (reference sequence). The CDR3 extends over 14 amino acids. The CDR3 sequence is CASTPTSGADTQYF. For the CDR3, the DNA is TGTGCCAGTACCCCGACTAGCGGGGCAGATACGCAGTATTTT.

The chain combines TRBV6-5 with TRBJ1-2, with a weak D call TRBD1 (5 bases). The germline V and J ends were trimmed by 6 bases and 0 bases, with 14 bases remaining between them. Germline loops: CDR1 MNHEY, CDR2 SVGAGI. The CDR3 has 15 amino acids. CDR3 amino acids: CASRPEGSANYGYTF. The CDR3 DNA reads TGTGCCAGCAGGCCGGAGGGGTCGGCTAACTATGGCTACACCTTC.

This sequence joins TRBV10-3 and TRBJ2-7; weak D call: TRBD1 (5 bases). The CDR3 length is 17 residues. Germline CDR1 ENHRY, CDR2 SYGVKD. The ends were cut back, 0 bases at V and 1 base at J, with 16 bases in the middle. CDR3: CAISESGVALLSYEQYF. The DNA of the CDR3 is TGTGCCATCAGTGAGTCAGGGGTAGCCCTCCTTTCCTACGAGCAGTACTTC.

CDR3 amino acids: CASSLGPNTEAFF. CDR3 sequence (DNA): TGTGCCAGCAGCTTAGGGCCGAACACTGAAGCTTTCTTT. This chain uses TRBV11-3 with TRBJ1-1; D gene uncertain. Germline V gene lookup returns CDR1 SGHNT and CDR2 YENEEA. Trimming took off 1 base at V and 1 base at J, with 4 bases between the two ends. The CDR3 has 13 residues. Full variable domain (outside the CDR3, taken from reference TRBV11-3 and TRBJ1-1): EAGVVQSPRYKIIEKKQPVAFWCNPISGHNTLYWYLQNLGQGPELLIRYENEEAVDDSQLPKDRFSAERLKGVDSTLKIQPAELGDSAVYLCASSLGPNTEAFFGQGTRLTVV.

The chain combines TRBV7-8 with TRBJ1-1; D gene uncertain. Trimming cost V 5 bases and J 1 base, with 14 bases left between them. CDR3 length: 15 residues. Germline V gene sequence: CDR1 SGHVS, CDR2 FQNEAQ. CDR3 in amino acids: CASSLFFPRNTEAFF. CDR3 bases: TGTGCCAGCAGCCTTTTCTTTCCGCGGAACACTGAAGCTTTCTTT.

The chain uses TRBV11-2 and TRBJ2-3; 8 positions match TRBD2. The CDR3 is 16 amino acids. V shed 5 bases and J 0 bases; nucleotides not matched to a gene: 7. Germline V lookup: CDR1 SGHAT, CDR2 FQNNGV. The CDR3 here is CASSPTSGGSTDTQYF. CDR3 in DNA: TGTGCCAGCAGCCCTACGAGCGGGGGTAGCACAGATACGCAGTATTTT.

The rearrangement uses TRBV6-4 and TRBJ1-4; D is undetermined. The CDR3 is made up of 14 amino acids. The ends were cut back, 4 bases at V and 4 bases at J, with 10 bases in the middle. From germline, CDR1 is MRHNA and CDR2 SNTAGT. This CDR3 is CASSAQVYNEKLFF. In DNA form, the CDR3 reads TGTGCCAGCAGTGCCCAGGTTTATAATGAAAAACTGTTTTTT.

The J gene is TRBJ2-4, the V gene TRBV20-1; TRBD2 might be the D (5 bases). V was trimmed by 3 bases and J by 1 base, leaving 13 bases between them. CDR1 DFQATT and CDR2 SNEGSKA come from the germline V gene (reference sequence). This CDR3 is built from 15 residues. The CDR3, as DNA: TGCAGTGCTAGTACGACGGGATGGGCCAAAAACATTCAGTACTTC. This translates into CSASTTGWAKNIQYF.

The chain links TRBV7-8 to TRBJ2-1, with TRBD2 as a possible D gene (5 bases). The CDR3 covers 18 residues. V shed 1 base and J shed 0 bases, with 16 bases lying between them. Germline V gene sequence: CDR1 SGHVS, CDR2 FQNEAQ. CDR3 coding DNA: TGTGCCAGCAGCTTAGTCTGGAACGGGATGAGCTCCTACAATGAGCAGTTCTTC. Protein product: CASSLVWNGMSSYNEQFF. The full variable domain, in which reference TRBV7-8 and TRBJ2-1 provide the parts outside the CDR3, is GAGVSQSPRYKVAKRGQDVALRCDPISGHVSLFWYQQALGQGPEFLTYFQNEAQLDKSGLPSDRFFAERPEGSVSTLKIQRTQQEDSAVYLCASSLVWNGMSSYNEQFFGPGTRLTVL.

This chain links TRBV6-5 with TRBJ2-2, with 12 bases lining up with TRBD2. The CDR3 extends over 15 amino acids. Germline V gene sequence: CDR1 MNHEY, CDR2 SVGAGI. With V trimmed by 5 bases and J by 5 bases, 3 bases remained unmatched. CDR3 amino acids: CASSSLAGGTGELFF. The CDR3 DNA reads as TGTGCCAGCAGTAGCCTAGCGGGGGGGACCGGGGAGCTGTTTTTT.